The 19 T cell receptor beta chains below were found in one sample sequenced in a study of blood T cell dynamics during melanoma immunotherapy. Some clones are missing from TCRdb's copy, which holds only in-frame ones; the method was immunoSEQ multiplex PCR. The data contain 11,000 to 15,000 clones, roughly 88% of them singletons. Time point indicated: week 3, after first cycle of checkpoint inhibitor. The sample here was blood, taken from a patient treated with checkpoint blockade. The receptors shown here come from a human donor with melanoma.

The rearrangement joins TRBV4-3 to TRBJ2-2; D may match TRBD1 or TRBD2 (5 bases each). In germline, CDR1 is LGHNA, CDR2 YSLEER. The CDR3 totals 15 residues. Trimming removed 6 bases at V and 0 bases at J, with 11 bases between. This chain's CDR3 is CASSRDRSNTGELFF. Here the CDR3 DNA reads TGCGCCAGCAGTCGGGACCGATCGAACACCGGGGAGCTGTTTTTT.

The genes are TRBV6-6 and TRBJ2-5; possibly TRBD1 or TRBD2 for D (5 bases each). Germline assignment: CDR1 MNHNY and CDR2 SVGAGI (reference sequence). The CDR3 is 14 residues long. The V and J ends lost 5 bases and 1 base respectively, with 11 bases between them. CDR3 nucleotide sequence: TGTGCCAGCAGTCCCGGGACGTCCCAAGAGACCCAGTACTTC. Its protein is CASSPGTSQETQYF.

DNA of the CDR3: TGTGCCAGCACCACAAACCCCCGGGGTTACAATGAGCAGTTCTTC. As protein: CASTTNPRGYNEQFF. The chain is built from TRBV11-2 and TRBJ2-1; weak D call: TRBD2 (5 bases). The CDR3 extends over 15 amino acids. Germline V lookup: CDR1 SGHAT, CDR2 FQNNGV. Trimming stripped 7 bases from V and 4 bases from J, with 17 bases between.

V usage is TRBV25-1 and J usage is TRBJ1-1; D is unclear. This CDR3 is 14 amino acids long. CDR1 MGHDK and CDR2 SYGVNS come from the germline V gene. V was clipped by 1 base and J by 1 base, with 7 bases between them. The CDR3 region is CASSEFLGNTEAFF. The CDR3 region has the DNA TGTGCCAGCAGTGAATTCTTGGGGAACACTGAAGCTTTCTTT.

This chain links TRBV4-2 with TRBJ1-5; a weak D match, TRBD1 (6 bases). Germline CDR1 LGHNA, CDR2 YNFKEQ. This CDR3 region has 13 residues. With 1 base removed from V and 5 bases from J, the gap between germline ends came to 6 bases. The CDR3 is CASSQAGDQPQHF. The CDR3 DNA reads as TGTGCCAGCAGCCAAGCAGGGGATCAGCCCCAGCATTTT.

This clone was seen more than once but under ten times. The chain employs TRBV6-6 and TRBJ2-2; 9 bases map to TRBD1. Trimming at V came to 0 bases and at J to 4 bases, leaving 3 bases not matched to a gene. The CDR3 loop spans 16 amino acids. Germline CDR1 MNHNY, CDR2 SVGAGI (reference sequence). CDR3 amino acids: CASSYSGQGLTGELFF. CDR3 sequence (DNA): TGTGCCAGCAGTTACTCGGGACAGGGCCTCACCGGGGAGCTGTTTTTT.

The V call is TRBV11-3, the J call TRBJ1-5; the D gene is possibly TRBD1 (5 bases). Between the trimmed V and J ends, which lost 6 bases and 0 bases, there was a span of 6 bases. The CDR3 is 13 residues long. CDR1 SGHNT and CDR2 YENEEA come from the germline V gene. The CDR3 DNA reads as TGTGCCAGCAGTCAGGGTAGCAATCAGCCCCAGCATTTT. Amino acid sequence: CASSQGSNQPQHF.

Only a few counts were recorded for this clone. The chain recombines TRBV27 with TRBJ2-2, with 8 bases lining up with TRBD1. Germline trimming cut 6 bases from V and 3 bases from J; bases unmatched to any gene: 15. Germline V gives CDR1 MNHEY, CDR2 SMNVEV (reference sequence). This CDR3 has 18 amino acids. CDR3 region: CASRQRSVGTGDTGELFF. The CDR3 DNA sequence: TGTGCCAGCAGGCAGAGGTCGGTTGGGACAGGAGACACCGGGGAGCTGTTTTTT.

The J gene is TRBJ2-1, the V gene TRBV28; D is ambiguous. Germline values: CDR1 MDHEN, CDR2 SYDVKM. V shed 6 bases and J shed 10 bases, with 10 bases lying between them. The CDR3 is 11 residues long. CDR3 sequence: CASRSSYEQFF. For the CDR3, the DNA is TGTGCCAGCAGGTCAAGCTACGAGCAGTTCTTC. Looking up the rest from reference TRBV28 and TRBJ2-1 gives the full variable domain: DVKVTQSSRYLVKRTGEKVFLECVQDMDHENMFWYRQDPGLGLRLIYFSYDVKMKEKGDIPEGYSVSREKKERFSLILESASTNQTSMYLCASRSSYEQFFGPGTRLTVL.

The V and J genes are TRBV7-9 and TRBJ2-1; D ambiguous. The CDR3 spans 14 residues. V was trimmed by 1 base and J by 7 bases, leaving 11 bases between them. Germline V gene lookup returns CDR1 SEHNR and CDR2 FQNEAQ (reference sequence). The CDR3, as DNA: TGTGCCAGCAGCTTAGTCGGCGCAAGGAATGAGCAGTTCTTC. It codes for CASSLVGARNEQFF. The variable domain in full, with the rest retrieved from reference TRBV7-9 and TRBJ2-1, is DTGVSQNPRHKITKRGQNVTFRCDPISEHNRLYWYRQTLGQGPEFLTYFQNEAQLEKSRLLSDRFSAERPKGSFSTLEIQRTEQGDSAMYLCASSLVGARNEQFFGPGTRLTVL.

The chain couples TRBV2 to TRBJ2-3; 12 bases fit TRBD2. V shed 0 bases and J 3 bases; nucleotides not matched to a gene: 1. The CDR3 contains 16 residues. In germline, CDR1 is SNHLY, CDR2 FYNNEI. Written as DNA, the CDR3 is TGTGCCAGCAGTGAAGCGCTAGCGGGAGGGACAGATACGCAGTATTTT. It encodes CASSEALAGGTDTQYF.

The chain combines TRBV7-9 with TRBJ2-2, with 7 bases lining up with TRBD1. J gave up 3 bases and V 4 bases, and 2 bases lay outside the gene matches. The CDR3 is 14 amino acids. Germline values: CDR1 SEHNR, CDR2 FQNEAQ (reference sequence). CDR3 protein: CASSSQGDTGELFF. In DNA, the CDR3 is TGTGCCAGCAGCTCCCAGGGGGACACCGGGGAGCTGTTTTTT.

The chain employs TRBV11-1 and TRBJ2-1; D not resolved. Trimming removed 4 bases at V and 5 bases at J, with 9 bases between. CDR3 size: 13 residues. From germline, CDR1 is SGHAT and CDR2 FQDESV (reference sequence). CDR3 DNA sequence: TGTGCCAGCAGCTACTACCAGAACAATGAGCAGTTCTTC. It translates to CASSYYQNNEQFF.

The chain joins TRBV5-1 to TRBJ2-1; TRBD2 agrees at 7 bases. The CDR3 loop spans 17 amino acids. The V gene's germline CDR1 is SGHRS and CDR2 YFSETQ. The J segment lost 5 bases and the V segment lost 4 bases, leaving 15 bases of the junction unmatched. The CDR3 nucleotides are TGCGCCAGCAGCCGGGATATGGGACTACTGGGTAACAATGAGCAGTTCTTC. Its translation is CASSRDMGLLGNNEQFF.

This chain connects TRBV29-1 to TRBJ2-4; no clear D gene. The V end lost 6 bases, the J end lost 12 bases, and 15 bases lay between the germline ends. The length of the CDR3 is 11 residues. Germline CDR1 and CDR2: SQVTM and ANQGSEA. Here the CDR3 DNA reads TGCAGCGTGCGAATAAACGACAATCAGTACTTC. Translating it yields CSVRINDNQYF.

CDR3 in amino acids: CASSAWRAGGSYEQYF. The CDR3 DNA sequence: TGTGCCAGCAGCGCTTGGAGGGCGGGAGGTTCCTACGAGCAGTACTTC. This chain joins TRBV5-4 and TRBJ2-7, with 8 bases fitting TRBD2. V trimming: 4 bases; J trimming: 1 base; junction bases outside the gene matches: 10. The CDR3 is 16 amino acids. CDR1 and CDR2 from the germline V gene are SGHNT and YYREEE (reference sequence).

This clone was counted once. The chain uses TRBV7-9 and TRBJ2-1, with TRBD1 matching 8 bases. The CDR3 consists of 16 residues. CDR1 and CDR2 from the germline V gene are SEHNR and FQNEAQ (reference sequence). Losses at the gene ends were 1 base for V and 4 bases for J; bases not matched to a gene: 6. In DNA form, the CDR3 reads TGTGCCAGCAGCTTAGGGGACAGGAGAGCTTACAATGAGCAGTTCTTC. Translation: CASSLGDRRAYNEQFF.

The chain employs TRBV7-3 and TRBJ2-3; weak D call: TRBD2 (6 bases). Trimming stripped 5 bases from V and 4 bases from J, with 13 bases between. There are 14 residues in the CDR3. In germline, CDR1 is SGHTA, CDR2 FQGTGA. The CDR3 nucleotides read TGTGCCAGCAGCCACCCACTAGCTCCAGATACGCAGTATTTT. The encoded protein is CASSHPLAPDTQYF. The full variable domain, in which reference TRBV7-3 and TRBJ2-3 provide the parts outside the CDR3, is GAGVSQTPSNKVTEKGKYVELRCDPISGHTALYWYRQSLGQGPEFLIYFQGTGAADDSGLPNDRFFAVRPEGSVSTLKIQRTERGDSAVYLCASSHPLAPDTQYFGPGTRLTVL.

CDR3 sequence: CASSIGGGLAGAPYNEQFF. The CDR3 DNA follows: TGTGCCAGTAGTATTGGTGGGGGACTAGCGGGAGCCCCATACAATGAGCAGTTCTTC. This rearrangement joins TRBV19 to TRBJ2-1; 14 nucleotides match TRBD2. Germline CDR1 and CDR2: LNHDA and SQIVND (reference sequence). This CDR3 is 19 amino acids long. V shed 3 bases and J 4 bases; nucleotides not matched to a gene: 11.